What follows describes a single T cell receptor (beta chain). Germline CDR1 and CDR2: GTSNPN and SVGIG (reference sequence). The CDR3 has 14 amino acids. Losses at the gene ends were 5 bases for V and 1 base for J; bases not matched to a gene: 4. This sample is part of a study of T cell responses to AZD1222 COVID-19 vaccine. Sequencing was performed with immunoSEQ multiplex PCR; in TCRdb, only in-frame clones are kept and a portion is missing. The sample includes more than 75,000 clones, 85% to 90% of them seen just once. This receptor was identified in an adult in good health. Sequencing was performed on peripheral blood, taken on day 0 of AZD1222 vaccination. V usage is TRBV30 and J usage is TRBJ2-1; 8 positions agree with TRBD1. The CDR3 bases are TGTGCCTGGGACAGGGGTGGATCCTACAATGAGCAGTTCTTC. Translating it yields CAWDRGGSYNEQFF. Combining the CDR3 with reference TRBV30 and TRBJ2-1 gives the whole variable domain SQTIHQWPATLVQPVGSPLSLECTVEGTSNPNLYWYRQAAGRGLQLLFYSVGIGQISSEVPQNLSASRPQDRQFILSSKKLLLSDSGFYLCAWDRGGSYNEQFFGPGTRLTVL.